The present T cell receptor beta chain was sequenced within a study of identical twins. Concerning this clonotype itself: The antigen is undetermined.

The study's findings and limits: Insertions were reduced in abundant cord blood beta clonotypes but not in memory repertoires. The models gave estimates that fell short of the out-of-frame TCR alpha sharing seen in monozygotic twins.

cDNA carried unique molecular identifiers, and a universal primer site was added by template switching. MiXCR was run by TCRdb on the 5' RACE reads, yielding one entry per CDR3 protein. The table shows about 790,000 distinct CDR3 sequences, with about 20% occurring only once. The CDR3 extends over 18 amino acids. V was cut by 8 bases and J by 0 bases, with 20 bases left in between. Per germline, CDR1 SNHLY and CDR2 FYNNEI. These same data were also listed under a study on T cells expressing NK-cell markers. That study adds: A few donors' CD3+CD56-NKG2C+ cells were dominated by the same clonotypes.

The sample taken for sequencing was PBMCs. This TCR derives from a woman aged 18-29 years in good health. V usage is TRBV2 and J usage is TRBJ2-6; perhaps TRBD2 as D (6 bases). The CDR3 region is CASRGGWDLPSGANVLTF. Written as DNA, the CDR3 is TGTGCCAGCCGCGGAGGGTGGGATCTCCCCTCTGGGGCCAACGTCCTGACTTTC.